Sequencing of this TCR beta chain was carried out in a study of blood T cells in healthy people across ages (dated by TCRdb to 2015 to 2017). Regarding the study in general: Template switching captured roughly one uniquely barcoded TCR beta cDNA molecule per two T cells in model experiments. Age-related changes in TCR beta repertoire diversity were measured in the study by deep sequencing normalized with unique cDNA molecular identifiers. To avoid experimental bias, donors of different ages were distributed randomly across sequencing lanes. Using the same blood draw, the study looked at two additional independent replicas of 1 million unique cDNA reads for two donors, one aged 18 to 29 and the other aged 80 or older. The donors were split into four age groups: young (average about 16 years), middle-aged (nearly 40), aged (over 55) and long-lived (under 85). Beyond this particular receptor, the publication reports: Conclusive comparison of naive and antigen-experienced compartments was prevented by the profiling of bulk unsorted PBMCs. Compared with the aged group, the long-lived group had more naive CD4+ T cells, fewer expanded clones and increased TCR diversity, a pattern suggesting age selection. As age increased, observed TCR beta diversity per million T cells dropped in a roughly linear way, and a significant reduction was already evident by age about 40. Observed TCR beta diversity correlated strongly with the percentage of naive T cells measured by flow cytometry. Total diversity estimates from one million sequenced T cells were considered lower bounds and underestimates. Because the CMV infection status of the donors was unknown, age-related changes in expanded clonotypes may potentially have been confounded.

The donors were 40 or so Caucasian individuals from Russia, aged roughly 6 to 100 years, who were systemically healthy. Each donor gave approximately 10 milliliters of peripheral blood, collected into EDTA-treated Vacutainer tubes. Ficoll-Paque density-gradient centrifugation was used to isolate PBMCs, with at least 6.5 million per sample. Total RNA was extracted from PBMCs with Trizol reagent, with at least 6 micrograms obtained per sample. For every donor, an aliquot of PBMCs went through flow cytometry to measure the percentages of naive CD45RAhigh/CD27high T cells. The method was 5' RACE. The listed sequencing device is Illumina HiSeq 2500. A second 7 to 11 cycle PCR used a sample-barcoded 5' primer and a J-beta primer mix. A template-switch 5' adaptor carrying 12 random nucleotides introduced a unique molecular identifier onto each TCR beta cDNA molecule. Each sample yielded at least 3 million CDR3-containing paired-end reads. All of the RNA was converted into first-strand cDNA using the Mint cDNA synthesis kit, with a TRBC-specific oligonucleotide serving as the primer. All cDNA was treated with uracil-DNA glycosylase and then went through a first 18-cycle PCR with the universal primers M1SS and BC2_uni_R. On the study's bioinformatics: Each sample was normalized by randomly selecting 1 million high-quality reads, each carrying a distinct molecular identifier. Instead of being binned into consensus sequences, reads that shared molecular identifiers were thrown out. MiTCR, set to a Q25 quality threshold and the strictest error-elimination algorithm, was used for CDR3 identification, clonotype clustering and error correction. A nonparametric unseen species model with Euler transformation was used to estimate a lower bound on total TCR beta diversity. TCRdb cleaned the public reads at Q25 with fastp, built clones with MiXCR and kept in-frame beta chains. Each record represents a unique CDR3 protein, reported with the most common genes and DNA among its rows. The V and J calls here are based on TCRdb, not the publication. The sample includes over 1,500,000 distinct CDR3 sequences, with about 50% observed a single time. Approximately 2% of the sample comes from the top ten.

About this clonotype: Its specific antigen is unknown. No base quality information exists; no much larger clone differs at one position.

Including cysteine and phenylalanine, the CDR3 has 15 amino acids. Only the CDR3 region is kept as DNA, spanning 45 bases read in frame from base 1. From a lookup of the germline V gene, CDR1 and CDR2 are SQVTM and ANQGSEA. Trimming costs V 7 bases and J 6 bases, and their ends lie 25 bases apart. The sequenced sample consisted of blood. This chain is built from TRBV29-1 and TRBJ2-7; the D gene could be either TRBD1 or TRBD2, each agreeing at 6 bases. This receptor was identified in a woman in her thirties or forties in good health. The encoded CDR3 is CSASSGAADRGEQYF. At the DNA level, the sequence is TGCAGCGCCTCATCGGGGGCTGCCGACCGAGGCGAGCAGTACTTC.